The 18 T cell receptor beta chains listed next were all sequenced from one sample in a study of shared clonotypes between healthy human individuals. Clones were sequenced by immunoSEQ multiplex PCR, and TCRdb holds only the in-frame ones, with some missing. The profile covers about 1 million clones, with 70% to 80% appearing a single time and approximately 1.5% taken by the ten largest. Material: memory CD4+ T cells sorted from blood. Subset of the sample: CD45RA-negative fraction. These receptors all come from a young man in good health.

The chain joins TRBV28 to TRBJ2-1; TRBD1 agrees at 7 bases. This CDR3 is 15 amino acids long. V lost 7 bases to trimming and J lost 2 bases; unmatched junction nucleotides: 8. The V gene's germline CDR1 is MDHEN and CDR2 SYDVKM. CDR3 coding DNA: TGTGCCAGCACCCTACCTACAGGGGCCTACAATGAGCAGTTCTTC. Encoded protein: CASTLPTGAYNEQFF.

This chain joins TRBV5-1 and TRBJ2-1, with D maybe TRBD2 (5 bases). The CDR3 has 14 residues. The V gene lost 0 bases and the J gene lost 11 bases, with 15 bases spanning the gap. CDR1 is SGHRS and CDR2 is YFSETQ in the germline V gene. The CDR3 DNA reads TGCGCCAGCAGCTTGGGGGCCTCAGCGGAGCAGCAGTTCTTC. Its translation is CASSLGASAEQQFF.

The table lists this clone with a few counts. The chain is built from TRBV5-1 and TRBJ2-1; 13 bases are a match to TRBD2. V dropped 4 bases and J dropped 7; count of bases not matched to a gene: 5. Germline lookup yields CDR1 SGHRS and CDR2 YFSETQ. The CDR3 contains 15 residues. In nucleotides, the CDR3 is TGCGCCAGCAGCCGGACTAGCGGGAGTGAGAATGAGCAGTTCTTC. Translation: CASSRTSGSENEQFF.

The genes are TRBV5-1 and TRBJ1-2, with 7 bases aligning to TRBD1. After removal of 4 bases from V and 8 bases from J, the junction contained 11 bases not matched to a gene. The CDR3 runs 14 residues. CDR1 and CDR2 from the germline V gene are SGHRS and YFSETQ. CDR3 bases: TGCGCCAGCAGCGAGGGATCAGGGGGTGAAGGCTACACCTTC. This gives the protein CASSEGSGGEGYTF.

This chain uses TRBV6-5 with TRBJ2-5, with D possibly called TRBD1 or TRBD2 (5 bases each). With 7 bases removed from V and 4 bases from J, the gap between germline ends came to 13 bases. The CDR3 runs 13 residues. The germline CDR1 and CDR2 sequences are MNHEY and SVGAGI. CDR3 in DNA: TGTGCCAGCACCCCTCCGGGGCGAGAGACCCAGTACTTC. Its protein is CASTPPGRETQYF.

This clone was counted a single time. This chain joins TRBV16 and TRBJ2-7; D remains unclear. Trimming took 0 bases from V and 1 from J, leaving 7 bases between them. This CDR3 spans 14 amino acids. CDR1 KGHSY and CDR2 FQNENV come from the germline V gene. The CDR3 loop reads CASSQSLSSYEQYF. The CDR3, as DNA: TGTGCCAGCAGCCAATCGTTGAGTTCCTACGAGCAGTACTTC.

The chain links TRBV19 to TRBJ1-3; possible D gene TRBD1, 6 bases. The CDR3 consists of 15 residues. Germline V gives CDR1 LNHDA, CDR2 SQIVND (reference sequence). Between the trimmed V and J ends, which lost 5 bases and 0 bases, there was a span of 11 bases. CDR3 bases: TGTGCCAGTAGTCGGGGGGCTTCCTCTGGAAACACCATATATTTT. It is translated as CASSRGASSGNTIYF. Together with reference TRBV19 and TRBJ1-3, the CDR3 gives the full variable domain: DGGITQSPKYLFRKEGQNVTLSCEQNLNHDAMYWYRQDPGQGLRLIYYSQIVNDFQKGDIAEGYSVSREKKESFPLTVTSAQKNPTAFYLCASSRGASSGNTIYFGEGSWLTVV.

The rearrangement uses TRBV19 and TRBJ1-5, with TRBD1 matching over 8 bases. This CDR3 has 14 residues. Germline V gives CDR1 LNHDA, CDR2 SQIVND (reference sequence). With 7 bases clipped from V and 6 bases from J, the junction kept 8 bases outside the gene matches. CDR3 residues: CASTLDRVSQPQHF. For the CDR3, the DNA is TGTGCCAGTACCTTGGACAGGGTAAGTCAGCCCCAGCATTTT.

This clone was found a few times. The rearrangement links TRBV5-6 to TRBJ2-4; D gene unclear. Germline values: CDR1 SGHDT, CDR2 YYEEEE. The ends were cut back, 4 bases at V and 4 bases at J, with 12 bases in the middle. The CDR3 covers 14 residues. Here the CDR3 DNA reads TGTGCCAGCAGCCGTGTGGGTACAAAAAACATTCAGTACTTC. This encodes CASSRVGTKNIQYF.

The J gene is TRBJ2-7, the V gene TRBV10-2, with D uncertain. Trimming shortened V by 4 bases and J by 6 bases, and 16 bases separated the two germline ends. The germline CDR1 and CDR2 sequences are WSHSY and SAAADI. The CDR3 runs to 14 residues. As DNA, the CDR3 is TGCGCCAGCAGTGGCGGCAGGACGTCGGGCGAGCAGTACTTC. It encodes CASSGGRTSGEQYF.

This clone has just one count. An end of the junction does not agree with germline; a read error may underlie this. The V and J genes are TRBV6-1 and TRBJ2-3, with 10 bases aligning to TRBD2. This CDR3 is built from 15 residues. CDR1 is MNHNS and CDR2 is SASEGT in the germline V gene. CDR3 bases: TGTGCCAGCAGGGAAGCGGGGGGGCGGGCAGATACGCAGTATTTT. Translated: CASREAGGRADTQYF.

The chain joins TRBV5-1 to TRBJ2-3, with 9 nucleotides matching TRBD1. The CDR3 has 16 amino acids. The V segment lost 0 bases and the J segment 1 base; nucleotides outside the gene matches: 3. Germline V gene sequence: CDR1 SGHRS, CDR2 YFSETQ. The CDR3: CASSLARTGGTDTQYF. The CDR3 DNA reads TGCGCCAGCAGCTTGGCCCGGACAGGGGGCACAGATACGCAGTATTTT.

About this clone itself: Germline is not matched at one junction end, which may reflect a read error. The CDR3 DNA sequence: TGTGCCAGCTCACAGGATAGGGAGGGAATACTGGACTTT. The encoded protein is CASSQDREGILDF. V gene TRBV18 combines with J gene TRBJ1-6; no firm D call. This CDR3 comprises 13 residues. Germline lookup yields CDR1 KGHSH and CDR2 LQKENI.

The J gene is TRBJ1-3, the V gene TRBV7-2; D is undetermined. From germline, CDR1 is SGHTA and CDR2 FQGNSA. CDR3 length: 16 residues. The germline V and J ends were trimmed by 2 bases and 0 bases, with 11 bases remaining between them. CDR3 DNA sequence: TGTGCCAGCAGCTTAAGCCCCTGGGGCTCTGGAAACACCATATATTTT. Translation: CASSLSPWGSGNTIYF.

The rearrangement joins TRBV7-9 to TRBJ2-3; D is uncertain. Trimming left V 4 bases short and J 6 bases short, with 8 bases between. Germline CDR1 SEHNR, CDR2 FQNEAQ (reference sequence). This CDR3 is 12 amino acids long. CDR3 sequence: CASSYSQDTQYF. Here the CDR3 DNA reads TGTGCCAGCAGCTACAGTCAGGATACGCAGTATTTT. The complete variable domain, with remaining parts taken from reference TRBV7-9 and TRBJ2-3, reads DTGVSQNPRHKITKRGQNVTFRCDPISEHNRLYWYRQTLGQGPEFLTYFQNEAQLEKSRLLSDRFSAERPKGSFSTLEIQRTEQGDSAMYLCASSYSQDTQYFGPGTRLTVL.

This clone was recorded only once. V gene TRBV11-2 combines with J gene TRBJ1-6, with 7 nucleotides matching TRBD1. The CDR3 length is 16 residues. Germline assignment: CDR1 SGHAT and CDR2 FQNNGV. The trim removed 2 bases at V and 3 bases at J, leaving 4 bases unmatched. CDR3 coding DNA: TGTGCCAGCAGCTTAACAGGGGATCTCTATAATTCACCCCTCCACTTT. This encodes CASSLTGDLYNSPLHF.

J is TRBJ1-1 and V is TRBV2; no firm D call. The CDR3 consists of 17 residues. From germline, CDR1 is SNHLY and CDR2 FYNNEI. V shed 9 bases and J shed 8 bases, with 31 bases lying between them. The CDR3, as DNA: TGTGCCAGAAAACAAGATGGCTTCGGACCTTTTAAAGCGGAAGCTTTCTTT. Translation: CARKQDGFGPFKAEAFF.

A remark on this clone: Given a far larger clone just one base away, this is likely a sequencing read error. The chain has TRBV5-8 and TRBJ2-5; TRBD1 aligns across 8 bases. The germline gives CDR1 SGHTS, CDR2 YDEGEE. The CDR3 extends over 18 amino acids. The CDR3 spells CASGLVSWTGSNEETQYF. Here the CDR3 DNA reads TGTGCCAGCGGCTTGGTCTCGTGGACAGGGAGCAATGAAGAGACCCAGTACTTC.